This is a list of T cell receptor beta chains from one sample in a study of blood T cell repertoires in COVID-19. Here immunoSEQ multiplex PCR was the method, and the copy in TCRdb shows in-frame clones only, minus some. The sample shows 65,000 to 90,000 clones, approximately 76% of them seen only once. The sample comprised peripheral blood. The receptor set was obtained from a man in his sixties or seventies with active or convalescent COVID-19. CDR3s include the opening cysteine and the closing phenylalanine or tryptophan. D genes are given only for firm matches. The size entry is marked missing in some rows and otherwise reads once, few, many or a size class.

clone size: NA; J gene: TRBJ1-3; D gene: NA; V gene: TRBV6-5; CDR3 protein: CASSRTAGNTIYF; CDR3 DNA: TGTGCCAGCAGTAGGACAGCTGGAAACACCATATATTTT
clone size: few; J gene: TRBJ1-1; D gene: TRBD1; V gene: TRBV5-4; CDR3 protein: CASSFFMTGATEAFF; CDR3 DNA: TGTGCCAGCAGCTTTTTTATGACAGGGGCCACTGAAGCTTTCTTT
clone size: NA; J gene: TRBJ2-1; D gene: NA; V gene: TRBV11-2; CDR3 protein: CASSSPPGVNEQFF; CDR3 DNA: TGTGCCAGCAGCTCCCCTCCAGGGGTCAATGAGCAGTTCTTC
clone size: NA; J gene: TRBJ1-2; D gene: TRBD1; V gene: TRBV6-1; CDR3 protein: CASSENHPTGGRGYTF; CDR3 DNA: TGTGCCAGCAGTGAAAATCACCCGACAGGGGGAAGGGGCTACACCTTC
clone size: NA; J gene: TRBJ2-1; D gene: NA; V gene: TRBV3-1/TRBV3-2; CDR3 protein: CASSPNQVGDNEQFF; CDR3 DNA: TGTGCCAGCAGCCCTAACCAAGTAGGGGACAATGAGCAGTTCTTC
clone size: few; J gene: TRBJ2-7; D gene: NA; V gene: TRBV7-9; CDR3 protein: CASSFGRAGDEQYF; CDR3 DNA: TGTGCCAGCAGCTTCGGACGTGCAGGGGACGAGCAGTACTTC
clone size: NA; J gene: TRBJ1-1; D gene: NA; V gene: TRBV6-5; CDR3 protein: CASLPSLNTEAFF; CDR3 DNA: TGTGCCAGCCTCCCCTCTCTTAACACTGAAGCTTTCTTT
clone size: NA; J gene: TRBJ2-3; D gene: TRBD2; V gene: TRBV5-1; CDR3 protein: CASSSGLAGPRDTQYF; CDR3 DNA: TGCGCCAGCAGCTCCGGACTAGCGGGGCCGAGAGATACGCAGTATTTT
clone size: NA; J gene: TRBJ2-5; D gene: TRBD2; V gene: TRBV9; CDR3 protein: CASSVASGASQETQYF; CDR3 DNA: TGTGCCAGCAGCGTAGCCAGCGGGGCTTCACAAGAGACCCAGTACTTC
clone size: many; J gene: TRBJ1-1; D gene: NA; V gene: TRBV3-1/TRBV3-2; CDR3 protein: CASSQAGRVGTEAFF; CDR3 DNA: TGTGCCAGCAGCCAAGCAGGCAGGGTAGGCACTGAAGCTTTCTTT
clone size: NA; J gene: TRBJ2-2; D gene: TRBD1; V gene: TRBV19; CDR3 protein: CASSLGQRRGELFF; CDR3 DNA: TGTGCCAGTAGTCTGGGACAGCGGAGAGGGGAGCTGTTTTTT
clone size: NA; J gene: TRBJ2-2; D gene: NA; V gene: TRBV7-2; CDR3 protein: CASSPHPGHNTGELFF; CDR3 DNA: TGTGCCAGCAGCCCCCACCCGGGACACAACACCGGGGAGCTGTTTTTT
clone size: NA; J gene: TRBJ1-6; D gene: TRBD1; V gene: TRBV2; CDR3 protein: CASRGETGGLSPLHF; CDR3 DNA: TGTGCCAGCAGGGGAGAGACAGGGGGCCTTTCACCCCTCCACTTT
clone size: NA; J gene: TRBJ2-2; D gene: NA; V gene: TRBV18; CDR3 protein: CASSPQQGLTGELFF; CDR3 DNA: TGTGCCAGCTCACCTCAACAGGGTCTCACCGGGGAGCTGTTTTTT
clone size: NA; J gene: TRBJ2-7; D gene: TRBD2; V gene: TRBV19; CDR3 protein: CASATRGGSYEQYF; CDR3 DNA: TGTGCCAGCGCAACCCGGGGGGGCTCCTACGAGCAGTACTTC
clone size: NA; J gene: TRBJ1-2; D gene: TRBD1; V gene: TRBV2; CDR3 protein: CASRRDSNYGYTF; CDR3 DNA: TGTGCCAGCAGACGGGACAGTAACTATGGCTACACCTTC
clone size: NA; J gene: TRBJ2-7; D gene: NA; V gene: TRBV7-6; CDR3 protein: CASSLDNYEQYF; CDR3 DNA: TGTGCCAGCAGCTTAGACAACTACGAGCAGTACTTC
clone size: NA; J gene: TRBJ1-4; D gene: NA; V gene: TRBV5-6; CDR3 protein: CASSFGQRNEKLFF; CDR3 DNA: TGTGCCAGCAGCTTCGGGCAGCGGAATGAAAAACTGTTTTTT
clone size: once; J gene: TRBJ2-2; D gene: TRBD1; V gene: TRBV7-7; CDR3 protein: CASSLTGLGTGELFF; CDR3 DNA: TGTGCTAGCAGCTTGACAGGGCTTGGCACCGGGGAGCTGTTTTTT
clone size: NA; J gene: TRBJ1-5; D gene: NA; V gene: TRBV30; CDR3 protein: CAWSTGQPQHF; CDR3 DNA: TGTGCCTGGAGTACGGGTCAGCCCCAGCATTTT
clone size: NA; J gene: TRBJ1-5; D gene: NA; V gene: TRBV19; CDR3 protein: CASSTRQTNQPQHF; CDR3 DNA: TGTGCCAGTAGTACAAGACAGACGAATCAGCCCCAGCATTTT
clone size: once; J gene: TRBJ1-1; D gene: NA; V gene: TRBV6-1; CDR3 protein: CASSEYGMAEAFF; CDR3 DNA: TGTGCCAGCAGTGAATACGGGATGGCTGAAGCTTTCTTT
clone size: NA; J gene: TRBJ1-3; D gene: NA; V gene: TRBV25-1; CDR3 protein: CASSDESSGNTIYF; CDR3 DNA: TGTGCCAGCAGTGACGAGAGCTCTGGAAACACCATATATTTT
clone size: NA; J gene: TRBJ1-1; D gene: NA; V gene: TRBV30; CDR3 protein: CAWNRGAVDTEAFF; CDR3 DNA: TGTGCCTGGAATCGGGGGGCGGTTGACACTGAAGCTTTCTTT
clone size: NA; J gene: TRBJ1-4; D gene: NA; V gene: TRBV10-1; CDR3 protein: CASSESYATNEKLFF; CDR3 DNA: TGCGCCAGCAGTGAGTCCTACGCAACTAATGAAAAACTGTTTTTT
clone size: NA; J gene: TRBJ1-5; D gene: NA; V gene: TRBV2; CDR3 protein: CASSEGLRNQPQHF; CDR3 DNA: TGTGCCAGCAGTGAGGGGCTGCGGAATCAGCCCCAGCATTTT
clone size: NA; J gene: TRBJ1-2; D gene: NA; V gene: TRBV10-3; CDR3 protein: CAISLREGGGYTF; CDR3 DNA: TGTGCCATCAGCCTCAGGGAGGGAGGTGGCTACACCTTC
clone size: NA; J gene: TRBJ2-3; D gene: NA; V gene: TRBV3-1/TRBV3-2; CDR3 protein: CASSLDPYTDTQYF; CDR3 DNA: TGTGCCAGCAGCCTCGATCCCTATACAGATACGCAGTATTTT
clone size: NA; J gene: TRBJ2-7; D gene: NA; V gene: TRBV28; CDR3 protein: CASSFLDRNEQYF; CDR3 DNA: TGTGCCAGCAGTTTTCTTGACAGGAACGAGCAGTACTTC
clone size: NA; J gene: TRBJ2-5; D gene: TRBD2; V gene: TRBV28; CDR3 protein: CASSGRGAPREGTQYF; CDR3 DNA: TGTGCCAGCAGTGGGCGGGGAGCCCCACGGGAGGGGACCCAGTACTTC
clone size: NA; J gene: TRBJ2-3; D gene: NA; V gene: TRBV3-1/TRBV3-2; CDR3 protein: CASSPLAVRYIDTQYF; CDR3 DNA: TGTGCCAGCAGCCCACTAGCCGTCAGATACATTGATACGCAGTATTTT
clone size: once; J gene: TRBJ2-7; D gene: TRBD1; V gene: TRBV5-1; CDR3 protein: CASSWDRGEGKQYF; CDR3 DNA: TGCGCCAGCAGCTGGGACAGGGGGGAGGGCAAGCAGTACTTC
clone size: few; J gene: TRBJ1-3; D gene: TRBD1; V gene: TRBV5-5; CDR3 protein: CASSQRQGAPGNTIYF; CDR3 DNA: TGTGCCAGCAGCCAGAGACAGGGGGCGCCTGGAAACACCATATATTTT
clone size: once; J gene: TRBJ2-1; D gene: NA; V gene: TRBV2; CDR3 protein: CASSGRLVGGNEQFF; CDR3 DNA: TGTGCCAGCAGTGGGCGGCTAGTAGGGGGCAATGAGCAGTTCTTC
clone size: few; J gene: TRBJ2-7; D gene: NA; V gene: TRBV5-4; CDR3 protein: CASSLDGDSSYEQYF; CDR3 DNA: TGTGCCAGCAGCCTAGACGGGGATAGCTCCTACGAGCAGTACTTC
clone size: NA; J gene: TRBJ2-3; D gene: TRBD2; V gene: TRBV7-9; CDR3 protein: CASVAGGDTQYF; CDR3 DNA: TGTGCCAGCGTAGCGGGGGGCGATACGCAGTATTTT
clone size: NA; J gene: TRBJ1-1; D gene: NA; V gene: TRBV12-3/TRBV12-4; CDR3 protein: CASSLETAAGAFF; CDR3 DNA: TGTGCCAGCAGTTTAGAGACAGCTGCAGGAGCTTTCTTT
clone size: NA; J gene: TRBJ1-6; D gene: TRBD1; V gene: TRBV2; CDR3 protein: CASRDRGPLNSPLHF; CDR3 DNA: TGTGCCAGCAGAGACAGGGGTCCGCTAAATTCACCCCTCCACTTT
clone size: NA; J gene: TRBJ1-1; D gene: NA; V gene: TRBV29-1; CDR3 protein: CSDTHSGVEGEAFF; CDR3 DNA: TGCAGCGACACCCATTCAGGGGTAGAAGGTGAAGCTTTCTTT
clone size: NA; J gene: TRBJ2-5; D gene: NA; V gene: TRBV30; CDR3 protein: CAWGGAEETQYF; CDR3 DNA: TGTGCCTGGGGGGGGGCTGAGGAGACCCAGTACTTC
clone size: NA; J gene: TRBJ2-1; D gene: TRBD2; V gene: TRBV3-1/TRBV3-2; CDR3 protein: CASSEGLTYNEQFF; CDR3 DNA: TGTGCCAGCAGCGAGGGACTAACCTACAATGAGCAGTTCTTC
clone size: NA; J gene: TRBJ1-5; D gene: NA; V gene: TRBV6-4; CDR3 protein: CASSDRPFEPQHF; CDR3 DNA: TGTGCCAGCAGTGATCGTCCCTTCGAGCCCCAGCATTTT
clone size: NA; J gene: TRBJ2-1; D gene: TRBD2; V gene: TRBV30; CDR3 protein: CAWGLAGAYNEQFF; CDR3 DNA: TGTGCCTGGGGACTAGCGGGGGCCTACAATGAGCAGTTCTTC
clone size: NA; J gene: TRBJ2-1; D gene: TRBD2; V gene: TRBV12-3/TRBV12-4; CDR3 protein: CATNSGGGYEQFF; CDR3 DNA: TGTGCCACCAATAGCGGGGGAGGTTACGAGCAGTTCTTC
clone size: NA; J gene: TRBJ2-3; D gene: TRBD2; V gene: TRBV24-1; CDR3 protein: CASGGSTDTQYF; CDR3 DNA: TGTGCCTCGGGGGGTAGCACAGATACGCAGTATTTT
clone size: few; J gene: TRBJ2-3; D gene: TRBD2; V gene: TRBV5-6; CDR3 protein: CASSLLGTSGFEDTQYF; CDR3 DNA: TGTGCCAGCAGCTTGCTAGGGACTAGCGGATTTGAGGATACGCAGTATTTT
clone size: NA; J gene: TRBJ1-1; D gene: NA; V gene: TRBV30; CDR3 protein: CAWSGVGREAFF; CDR3 DNA: TGTGCCTGGAGTGGAGTGGGCCGTGAAGCTTTCTTT
clone size: NA; J gene: TRBJ2-3; D gene: TRBD2; V gene: TRBV11-2; CDR3 protein: CASSLGDYRQYF; CDR3 DNA: TGTGCCAGCAGCCTAGGGGACTATCGGCAGTATTTT
clone size: NA; J gene: TRBJ1-5; D gene: TRBD1; V gene: TRBV29-1; CDR3 protein: CSVRQGYQPQHF; CDR3 DNA: TGCAGCGTTAGACAGGGTTATCAGCCCCAGCATTTT
clone size: few; J gene: TRBJ2-7; D gene: TRBD2; V gene: TRBV7-2; CDR3 protein: CASSLERGGYEQYF; CDR3 DNA: TGTGCCAGCAGCTTAGAGCGGGGAGGGTACGAGCAGTACTTC
clone size: NA; J gene: TRBJ2-3; D gene: NA; V gene: TRBV11-3; CDR3 protein: CASRTSSDTQYF; CDR3 DNA: TGTGCCAGCAGGACGTCTAGCGATACGCAGTATTTT
clone size: NA; J gene: TRBJ2-5; D gene: NA; V gene: TRBV11-2; CDR3 protein: CASSSNELSSETQYF; CDR3 DNA: TGTGCCAGCAGCTCCAATGAGTTATCCTCAGAGACCCAGTACTTC
clone size: few; J gene: TRBJ2-7; D gene: NA; V gene: TRBV7-2; CDR3 protein: CASSSGGGIGLRGNYEQYF; CDR3 DNA: TGTGCCAGCAGCTCAGGCGGCGGCATCGGGCTAAGGGGTAACTACGAGCAGTACTTC